This T cell receptor beta chain was documented in a study of cytomegalovirus exposure and HLA in healthy donors. Study findings and constraints: There were some 150 TCR beta chains listed as cytomegalovirus-associated. Reports indicated that the classifier achieved high specificity and sensitivity in diagnosing cytomegalovirus status. In the approximately 120 validation repertoires, a later analysis found that first-cohort TCR clusters tended to co-occur.

Germline values: CDR1 ENHRY, CDR2 SYGVKD. The CDR3 loop spans 15 amino acids. The ends lost 2 bases at V and 0 bases at J; junction bases unmatched: 3. About this clone: Its antigen is undetermined.

Profiled with immunoSEQ multiplex PCR; TCRdb holds only in-frame clones, not every one. Among around 150,000 clones listed, just under 85% were seen once. This clonotype originated in a man aged 25-45 years in good health and CMV-seropositive. The gene calls are TRBV10-3 and TRBJ2-7; 8 bases are shared with TRBD1. The sequenced sample consisted of PBMCs. CDR3 residues: CAISEGDRRSYEQYF. The CDR3 DNA sequence: TGTGCCATCAGTGAGGGGGACAGGCGCTCCTACGAGCAGTACTTC.